A single sample gave rise to the 3 T cell receptor beta chains below, sequenced in a study of identical twins. Using its own MiXCR run on the 5' RACE reads, TCRdb lists one record per CDR3 protein. Counted here are about 100,000 distinct CDR3 sequences, 5.5% to 7% occurring once; the ten biggest clones make up approximately 12%. The specimen sequenced was memory T cells sorted from blood. These receptors all come from a woman in her 50s in good health.

This clonotype appeared many times. No DNA is shown, since the ends of the CDR3 on it are uncertain; the CDR3 is the one TCRdb lists. The chain recombines TRBV12-3 or TRBV12-4 with TRBJ2-3; the table gives TRBD1 as D, unverified against the DNA. From its first to its last residue, the CDR3 has 17 amino acids. The CDR3 spells CASSSSTGALSTDTQYF.

This sequence joins TRBV5-1 and TRBJ2-1, with D perhaps matching TRBD2 (5 bases). The CDR3 runs to 13 residues. Per germline, CDR1 SGHRS and CDR2 YFSETQ. Trimming cost V 2 bases and J 9 bases, with 12 bases left between them. The CDR3 DNA reads as TGCGCCAGCAGCTTAGAACCGGGATTTGAGCAGTTCTTC. Its protein product is CASSLEPGFEQFF.

This clonotype was recorded at least ten times. The chain carries TRBV11-2 and TRBJ1-1; tentative D call: TRBD1 (5 bases). Germline loops: CDR1 SGHAT, CDR2 FQNNGV. V shed 1 base and J shed 3 bases, with 21 bases lying between them. This CDR3 has 18 residues. Here the CDR3 DNA reads TGTGCCAGCAGCTTAGTGCATGGCGGGGGTGGCTTTCACACTGAAGCTTTCTTT. This codes for CASSLVHGGGGFHTEAFF.